This TCR beta chain was sequenced during a study of tumor-infiltrating lymphocytes in primary liver carcinoma. Study background: Primary liver carcinoma, confirmed by histopathology, was surgically resected. The patients comprised men and women between the ages of 30 and 69 years.

Turning to this clonotype: What it recognizes is unknown.

With 0 bases clipped from V and 5 bases from J, the junction kept 8 bases outside the gene matches. CDR3 length: 16 amino acids. Germline values: CDR1 MNHEY, CDR2 SVGAGI. The template, 500 ng total RNA, yielded TCR beta cDNA made with a constant-region primer. Generation of the TCR beta libraries relied on three nested multiplex PCR rounds using slightly modified ARM-PCR. Both of the initial two PCR rounds ran for roughly 10 cycles and employed TRBV1-TRBV30 forward primers alongside a C-beta reverse primer. TCRdb used MiXCR to reprocess the multiplex PCR reads, holding one entry per CDR3 protein. Altogether about 320,000 distinct CDR3 sequences are present, around 50% being singletons, with the ten largest covering over 15%. They got blood RNA out of unsorted whole blood and also pulled out germline DNA. Study outcomes and limitations: Lesser overlap characterized tumor-adjacent and tumor-blood pairs relative to tumor region pairs.

Sequenced sample: peripheral blood. The TCR sequence derives from a woman in her twenties or thirties with primary liver carcinoma and hepatitis B virus infection. The rearrangement uses TRBV6-5 and TRBJ2-7, with TRBD2 matching over 9 bases. CDR3 loop: CASSYSFASGADEQYF. CDR3 DNA sequence: TGTGCCAGCAGTTACTCGTTCGCTAGCGGGGCGGACGAGCAGTACTTC.